The clone carrying this T cell receptor (beta chain) showed up just a few times. Antigen specificity is unknown. This entry belongs to a study of CD8 T cells in ankylosing spondylitis. Each CDR3 protein is one row after TCRdb ran MiXCR on the 5' RACE reads. The sample consists of fewer than 500,000 distinct CDR3 sequences, around 26% of them appearing once. Study-wide points: Characteristic of ankylosing spondylitis blood, it appeared, was a TCR beta motif comprising several highly homologous variants.

The sequence came from a male donor with ankylosing spondylitis. Sequenced sample: blood, either unsorted or a sorted T cell fraction (not recorded which).

The DNA of the CDR3 is TGCAGTGCTAGTAGCCGAGCAACTAATGAAAAACTGTTTTTT. Translated: CSASSRATNEKLFF. The genes are TRBV20-1 and TRBJ1-4; D gene uncertain. Germline CDR1 reads DFQATT; CDR2 reads SNEGSKA (reference sequence). V lost 3 bases to trimming and J lost 0 bases, with 8 bases between them. The CDR3 covers 14 residues.